The entry below describes one T cell receptor beta chain. Antigen specificity is unknown. Data came from immunoSEQ multiplex PCR; TCRdb stores just in-frame clones and leaves some out. The sample contains about 85,000 clones, about 81% of which appear only once. This sample stems from a study of OX40 agonist ivuxolimab in advanced cancers. Study findings and constraints: Relative to CD4+ cells, CD8+ T cells on average had more expanded clones. Some of the lowest clonal expansion was seen in partial responders at 0.1-3.0 mg/kg. Both blood CD4+ and CD8+ T cells showed clonal growth by week 6 at 0.1 to 3.0 mg/kg.

At baseline, cycle 4 day 1, and cycle 7 day 1, blood was sampled. Trimming cost V 3 bases and J 8 bases, with 22 bases left between them. CDR1 and CDR2 (germline): MDHEN, SYDVKM. CDR3 length: 17 amino acids. Source: CD4+ or CD8+ T cells sorted from blood, taken in a trial of the OX40 agonist ivuxolimab. This receptor was taken from an adult with an advanced solid tumor such as melanoma, head and neck, liver or kidney cancer. The chain couples TRBV28 to TRBJ1-4; tentatively, D is TRBD1 (6 bases). The DNA for the CDR3 is TGTGCCAGCAGTTTCATAACCACAGGGACGGGTGGGGAAAAACTGTTTTTT. It encodes CASSFITTGTGGEKLFF. Together with reference TRBV28 and TRBJ1-4, the CDR3 gives the full variable domain: DVKVTQSSRYLVKRTGEKVFLECVQDMDHENMFWYRQDPGLGLRLIYFSYDVKMKEKGDIPEGYSVSREKKERFSLILESASTNQTSMYLCASSFITTGTGGEKLFFGSGTQLSVL.